The rows below give T cell receptor beta chains drawn from one sample of a study of OX40 agonist ivuxolimab in advanced cancers. Data came from immunoSEQ multiplex PCR; TCRdb stores just in-frame clones and leaves some out. The sample lists 45,000 to 60,000 clones, roughly 90% seen once, with 7.8% in the top ten. The sample was CD4+ or CD8+ T cells sorted from blood, taken in a trial of the OX40 agonist ivuxolimab. These receptors all come from an adult with an advanced solid tumor such as melanoma, head and neck, liver or kidney cancer. Each CDR3 is given with its conserved first and last residue. D genes are given only for firm matches. Only some rows state a clone size, as once, few, many or a class for expanded clones.

clone size	D gene	V gene	J gene	CDR3 DNA	CDR3 protein
-	-	TRBV2	TRBJ2-3	TGTGCCAGCAGTGTTGACTATACGCAGTATTTT	CASSVDYTQYF
-	-	TRBV28	TRBJ2-3	TGTGCCAGCAGTTTTTCGTACACGCAGTATTTT	CASSFSYTQYF
-	-	TRBV7-9	TRBJ2-3	TGTGCCAGCAGCTTACGGGCAAGCACAGATACGCAGTATTTT	CASSLRASTDTQYF
-	-	TRBV15	TRBJ2-2	TGTGCCACCAGCAGAGATAAAACCGGGGAGCTGTTTTTT	CATSRDKTGELFF
-	-	TRBV6-6	TRBJ2-2	TGTGCCAGCAGGTTGGATTACACCGGGGAGCTGTTTTTT	CASRLDYTGELFF
-	-	TRBV4-2	TRBJ2-2	TGTGCCAGCAGCCAAGAGGGTAACAGGGCGGACACCGGGGAGCTGTTTTTT	CASSQEGNRADTGELFF
-	-	TRBV7-3	TRBJ2-3	TGTGCCAGCAGCTTCATCGGGGACCGGGGAGATACGCAGTATTTT	CASSFIGDRGDTQYF
-	TRBD1	TRBV11-2	TRBJ2-3	TGTGCCAGCAGCTTAGGGACAGGCCGGTTGGATACGCAGTATTTT	CASSLGTGRLDTQYF
-	TRBD1	TRBV11-2	TRBJ2-2	TGTGCCAGCAGCCCAGGGACAGGGGCCACCGGGGAGCTGTTTTTT	CASSPGTGATGELFF
-	-	TRBV30	TRBJ2-7	TGTGCCTGGAGTGGAGAAGGAGGGGGCTCCTACGAGCAGTACTTC	CAWSGEGGGSYEQYF
-	-	TRBV29-1	TRBJ2-3	TGCAGCGTTGAGCCCAGGAGCACAGATACGCAGTATTTT	CSVEPRSTDTQYF
-	TRBD2	TRBV7-9	TRBJ2-7	TGTGCCAGCAGCTTAGAAGCGGGGAGCTACGAGCAGTACTTC	CASSLEAGSYEQYF
-	TRBD2	TRBV27	TRBJ2-2	TGTGCCAGCAGTTTGGCCGGTATGACTAGCGGGAGAAGGCGGAACACCGGGGAGCTGTTTTTT	CASSLAGMTSGRRRNTGELFF
-	-	TRBV27	TRBJ2-2	TGTGCCAGCAGCCCCCGAGGGCGTGATAACACCGGGGAGCTGTTTTTT	CASSPRGRDNTGELFF
-	-	TRBV19	TRBJ1-1	TGTGCCAGTAGTATAGTAGTCAGGGACACTGAAGCTTTCTTT	CASSIVVRDTEAFF
-	-	TRBV19	TRBJ1-2	TGTGCCAGTAGTACACCGGGGGCGAGCTATGGCTACACCTTC	CASSTPGASYGYTF
-	-	TRBV28	TRBJ2-1	TGTGCCAGCAACTACAGGGTCAATGAGCAGTTCTTC	CASNYRVNEQFF
once	-	TRBV18	TRBJ2-6	TGTGCCAGCTCACCATTGGCAGGGGATAGCTCTGGGGCCAACGTCCTGACTTTC	CASSPLAGDSSGANVLTF
-	-	TRBV10-3	TRBJ1-2	TGTGCCATCAGTGAGTCTGGAAGTAATGGCTACACCTTC	CAISESGSNGYTF
-	-	TRBV7-2	TRBJ1-1	TGTGCCAGCAGTTCGGGCCTTATTTACACTGAAGCTTTCTTT	CASSSGLIYTEAFF
-	-	TRBV4-1	TRBJ2-2	TGCGCCAGCAGCCAAGGAATCCTAGCGCGGGGCGCAAGGGCCGGGGAGCTGTTTTTT	CASSQGILARGARAGELFF
-	-	TRBV5-1	TRBJ2-7	TGCGCCAGCAGACCCCAGGGGTACGGCGAGCAGTACTTC	CASRPQGYGEQYF
-	-	TRBV28	TRBJ1-3	TGTGCCAGCAGTTCCCAGCCACACGACACCATATATTTT	CASSSQPHDTIYF
-	-	TRBV10-3	TRBJ2-1	TGTGCCATCAGTGACCCTGGACCCCGGGAGCAGTTCTTC	CAISDPGPREQFF
once	TRBD2	TRBV10-3	TRBJ2-1	TGTGCCACCCAAATAGCGGGATGGGGCAATGAGCAGTTCTTC	CATQIAGWGNEQFF
once	TRBD1	TRBV7-3	TRBJ2-7	TGTGCCAGCACCCCTGGGACAGGGGACTACGAGCAGTACTTC	CASTPGTGDYEQYF
-	TRBD2	TRBV5-4	TRBJ2-3	TGTGCCAGCAGCTTGCCCCTGGGGGGGACAGATACGCAGTATTTT	CASSLPLGGTDTQYF
-	-	TRBV11-2	TRBJ1-1	TGTGCCAGCAGCCTAGGGGCAGGGGTGAGAACTGAAGCTTTCTTT	CASSLGAGVRTEAFF
-	-	TRBV2	TRBJ1-5	TGTGCCAGCAGTGCCCGGGACACATCCCAGCCCCAGCATTTT	CASSARDTSQPQHF
once	-	TRBV5-1	TRBJ2-7	TGCGCCAGCAGCTTGGGAGGTGAGGGGGCCTACGAGCAGTACTTC	CASSLGGEGAYEQYF
-	-	TRBV6-5	TRBJ2-5	TGTGCCAGCAGTTCGCTCAGCCTAGGGTACCAAGAGACCCAGTACTTC	CASSSLSLGYQETQYF
-	-	TRBV2	TRBJ2-4	TGTGCCAGCACCGAGGGGGGGGCCTCAGCCAAAAACATTCAGTACTTC	CASTEGGASAKNIQYF
-	-	TRBV5-6	TRBJ1-1	TGTGCCAGCAGCTTGGGAGTGGGAAGATCGGTCACTGAAGCTTTCTTT	CASSLGVGRSVTEAFF
-	TRBD1	TRBV27	TRBJ2-1	TGTGCCAGCACCTGGGACAGGGAGAGCTCCTACAATGAGCAGTTCTTC	CASTWDRESSYNEQFF
once	TRBD2	TRBV29-1	TRBJ2-3	TGCAGCGTCGGAAAGGGTCTAGCGGGAGCGGATACGCAGTATTTT	CSVGKGLAGADTQYF
-	TRBD1	TRBV14	TRBJ2-7	TGTGCCAGCAGTAACCAGGGGGCAAGCGAGCAGTACTTC	CASSNQGASEQYF
-	TRBD1	TRBV27	TRBJ2-7	TGTGCCAGCAGTTATTTAGGCCAGGGGGATGGAGAGCAGTACTTC	CASSYLGQGDGEQYF
-	-	TRBV10-3	TRBJ1-1	TGTGCCATCAGTGAACTTCAGGGGAACACTGAAGCTTTCTTT	CAISELQGNTEAFF
-	TRBD2	TRBV7-8	TRBJ2-7	TGTGCCAGCAGCTTAGGGATGGTGGCTAGCGGATACGAGCAGTACTTC	CASSLGMVASGYEQYF
-	-	TRBV7-9	TRBJ2-3	TGTGCCAGCAGCTTGCTTGGCGCAGATACGCAGTATTTT	CASSLLGADTQYF
-	-	TRBV9	TRBJ2-1	TGTGCCAGCAGCGTAGGGTCCTACAATGAGCAGTTCTTC	CASSVGSYNEQFF
-	-	TRBV5-4	TRBJ1-2	TGTGCCAGCAGCTTGTATAACAGACCATCCTATGGCTACACCTTC	CASSLYNRPSYGYTF
-	-	TRBV5-1	TRBJ2-1	TGCGCCAGCAGCTTGGTGCCGGACAATGAGCAGTTCTTC	CASSLVPDNEQFF
-	TRBD2	TRBV14	TRBJ2-1	TGTGCCAGCAGCCAAGCCTGGACTAGCGGGAGGGCCGAGCAGTTCTTC	CASSQAWTSGRAEQFF
-	TRBD1	TRBV7-2	TRBJ2-3	TGTGCCAGCAGCTTAGGTGCGGACAGGGGGGGATATACGCAGTATTTT	CASSLGADRGGYTQYF
-	TRBD2	TRBV6-6	TRBJ2-1	TGTGCCAGCAAGGGAGCGGGAGGGCCATACGAGCAGTTCTTC	CASKGAGGPYEQFF
-	-	TRBV7-2	TRBJ2-1	TGTGCCAGCAGAATCCCCACAAAATACAATGAGCAGTTCTTC	CASRIPTKYNEQFF
-	-	TRBV5-5	TRBJ1-2	TGTGCCAGCAGCTTGGTGGCGGTAGCCAACTATGGCTACACCTTC	CASSLVAVANYGYTF
-	-	TRBV27	TRBJ1-1	TGTGCCAGCAGTCCCGGGGGAGGATTCATGAACACTGAAGCTTTCTTT	CASSPGGGFMNTEAFF